What follows are 9 T cell receptor beta chains derived from one specimen sequenced in a study of blood T cell repertoires in COVID-19. Assay: immunoSEQ multiplex PCR; the TCRdb copy retains only in-frame clones and omits some. The table has 65,000 to 90,000 clones, 70% to 85% seen once. Sequencing was performed on peripheral blood. These receptors were taken from a man aged 55 to 69 with active or convalescent COVID-19.

Only one count was recorded for this clone. The chain uses TRBV19 and TRBJ2-6; possible D gene TRBD2, 5 bases. Germline CDR1 is LNHDA and CDR2 is SQIVND (reference sequence). The V end was cut by 7 bases, the J end by 2 bases, with 12 bases between. The CDR3 spans 15 residues. This chain's CDR3 is CASTIAGTGANVLTF. The CDR3 DNA reads TGTGCCAGTACTATCGCCGGGACTGGGGCCAACGTCCTGACTTTC.

V gene TRBV28 combines with J gene TRBJ1-4; D is unresolved. V lost 3 bases to trimming and J lost 0 bases, with 5 bases between them. CDR1 and CDR2 from the germline V gene are MDHEN and SYDVKM. The CDR3 covers 14 residues. The CDR3 DNA reads TGTGCCAGCAGTTTGAGAGCAACTAATGAAAAACTGTTTTTT. Encoded protein: CASSLRATNEKLFF.

The J gene is TRBJ1-1, the V gene TRBV5-8; TRBD1 is a possible D gene (6 bases). Trimming removed 4 bases at V and 9 bases at J, with 16 bases between. The CDR3 is 13 residues long. CDR1 and CDR2 (germline): SGHTS, YDEGEE. CDR3 nucleotide sequence: TGTGCCAGCAGCATCATTACAGGGACCAAAGCTTTCTTT. This sequence encodes CASSIITGTKAFF.

This rearrangement joins TRBV19 to TRBJ2-3, with a possible D match to TRBD1 (5 bases). Trimming pared 3 bases from V and 1 base from J, leaving 14 bases between. Germline V lookup: CDR1 LNHDA, CDR2 SQIVND (reference sequence). The CDR3 spans 16 residues. CDR3 DNA: TGTGCCAGTAGTATGTCTCTCGGCAGGGGCACAGATACGCAGTATTTT. Protein product: CASSMSLGRGTDTQYF. The variable domain in full, completed from reference TRBV19 and TRBJ2-3, reads DGGITQSPKYLFRKEGQNVTLSCEQNLNHDAMYWYRQDPGQGLRLIYYSQIVNDFQKGDIAEGYSVSREKKESFPLTVTSAQKNPTAFYLCASSMSLGRGTDTQYFGPGTRLTVL.

This clone was detected a few times. The CDR3 sequence: CASSPQYRAYEQYF. CDR3 nucleotide sequence: TGTGCCAGCTCACCACAGTACAGGGCGTACGAGCAGTACTTC. J is TRBJ2-7 and V is TRBV18; D may be TRBD1 (6 bases). The germline V gene has CDR1 KGHSH and CDR2 LQKENI. The CDR3 runs to 14 residues. Trimming removed 1 base at V and 4 bases at J, with 11 bases between.

This chain joins TRBV29-1 and TRBJ2-3, with 7 bases identical to TRBD2. CDR3 size: 15 residues. Germline loops: CDR1 SQVTM, CDR2 ANQGSEA. With 6 bases clipped from V and 5 bases from J, the junction kept 14 bases outside the gene matches. As DNA, the CDR3 is TGCAGCGTGGGCACGATGAGCGGGGTGATAGATACGCAGTATTTT. This gives the protein CSVGTMSGVIDTQYF.

There are a few counts of this clone. The chain recombines TRBV28 with TRBJ1-5, with 8 bases matching TRBD1. The CDR3 contains 13 residues. From germline, CDR1 is MDHEN and CDR2 SYDVKM. The V segment lost 6 bases and the J segment 7 bases; nucleotides outside the gene matches: 5. CDR3 sequence reads: CASRTGGGQPQHF. DNA for the CDR3: TGTGCCAGCAGAACAGGGGGTGGGCAGCCCCAGCATTTT.

The V call is TRBV7-2, the J call TRBJ1-2; 7 nucleotides agree with TRBD1. The CDR3 extends over 14 amino acids. The junction had 9 bases not matched to a gene; V was cut back by 1 base and J by 10 bases. Per the germline V gene, CDR1 is SGHTA and CDR2 is FQGNSA. CDR3 in amino acids: CASSLERTGMDYTF. The CDR3 DNA follows: TGTGCCAGCAGCTTAGAGAGGACAGGAATGGACTACACCTTC.

This clone showed up just a few times. V is TRBV10-3 and J is TRBJ1-2; 9 bases map to TRBD1. V lost 3 bases and J lost 7; bases outside the gene matches: 15. The CDR3 runs to 17 residues. Germline-derived CDR1 and CDR2 are ENHRY and SYGVKD. As DNA, the CDR3 is TGTGCCATCAGTGAACTGGGACAGGGATCAATTCTAGGTGGCTACACCTTC. Encoded protein: CAISELGQGSILGGYTF.